This record covers a single TCR beta chain. Profiled with immunoSEQ multiplex PCR; TCRdb holds only in-frame clones, not every one. This table holds about 62,000 clones, about nine tenths found once. The sample comes from a study of blood T cell repertoires in COVID-19. Whole-study context: From the United States, Italy and Spain came samples of acute and convalescent COVID-19. Sample material is recorded as cDNA or gDNA derived from T cells, B-cell-depleted T cells, or PBMCs.

CDR3 length equals 12 residues. CDR1 is KGHSH, CDR2 LQKENI, per germline. V lost 3 bases, J lost 6 bases, and 1 base stayed unmatched. The sequenced sample consisted of peripheral blood. The TCR comes from an elderly woman with acute or convalescent COVID-19. The chain joins TRBV18 to TRBJ2-7; the match to TRBD1 covers 8 bases. CDR3 residues: CASSPDRAEQYF. DNA for the CDR3: TGTGCCAGCTCACCGGACAGGGCCGAGCAGTACTTC.